The text below deals with one TCR beta chain. Its cognate antigen is unknown. CDR1 is LGHDT, CDR2 YNNKEL, per germline (reference sequence). The CDR3 loop spans 13 amino acids. With the 5' RACE reads reprocessed, TCRdb shows one record per CDR3 protein and no DNA. The sample's table shows approximately 160,000 distinct CDR3 sequences. This sample was included in a study of monozygotic twins with inflammatory bowel disease. Overall study findings and caveats: Limited power may explain why concordant and discordant twins showed no difference in repertoire similarity. IBD patients carried less diverse TCRbeta repertoires (inverse Simpson) than healthy co-twins.

The sequenced material came from blood. The origin of this receptor is a human donor with ulcerative colitis or Crohn's disease, or a healthy co-twin of an affected twin (not recorded which). The chain combines TRBV3-1 with TRBJ1-3. The CDR3 sequence: CASSQMRGHTIYF.